This T cell receptor (beta chain) comes out of a study of STAT5B mutations in CD4+ large granular lymphocyte leukemia. Clones were read by immunoSEQ multiplex PCR, and TCRdb kept only the in-frame ones, dropping some. The data hold 40,000 to 45,000 clones, with approximately 80% observed a single time. As for this clone: No antigen is known for it.

Study-level results: Top patient clones used TRBV06 genes more often: 8/27 versus 2/35 in controls. Main leukemic clonotypes were patient-specific, but about 26% appeared at low frequency elsewhere.

Control samples were healthy donors' buffy coats. V was pared by 5 bases and J by 4 bases, with 11 bases between. This CDR3 has 13 residues. Looked up from germline, CDR1 is LNHDA and CDR2 is SQIVND (reference sequence). This clonotype originated in a human donor in good health. Sequenced sample: CD4+ T cells from blood buffy coats. The chain links TRBV19 to TRBJ1-2, with D tentatively TRBD1 (5 bases). This CDR3 is CASSRDSVYGYTF. The CDR3 coding sequence is TGTGCCAGTAGTCGCGACAGTGTCTATGGCTACACCTTC.